The clone carrying this T cell receptor (beta chain) was found a few times. This record belongs to a study of shared T cell receptors in the human thymus. Here immunoSEQ multiplex PCR was the method, and the copy in TCRdb shows in-frame clones only, minus some. This table holds 540,000 or so clones, around three quarters found once. V was pared by 4 bases and J by 7 bases, with 13 bases of the junction left unmatched. In germline, CDR1 is SGHRS, CDR2 YFSETQ. The CDR3 covers 16 residues. The same specimen was also included in a second study, on human thymus T cells. As that study records: Repertoires sampled from thymus and blood appeared biased in V and J gene usage.

The V gene is TRBV5-1, the J gene TRBJ2-1; TRBD1 matches 8 bases. Sequencing input: thymocytes. The source is a boy less than two years old with a congenital heart defect. CDR3 loop: CASSPNRQGNENEQFF. In DNA, the CDR3 is TGCGCCAGCAGCCCCAATCGACAGGGGAACGAGAATGAGCAGTTCTTC. The whole variable domain, filled in from reference TRBV5-1 and TRBJ2-1, reads KAGVTQTPRYLIKTRGQQVTLSCSPISGHRSVSWYQQTPGQGLQFLFEYFSETQRNKGNFPGRFSGRQFSNSRSEMNVSTLELGDSALYLCASSPNRQGNENEQFFGPGTRLTVL.